These 4 T cell receptor beta chains were all obtained from the same sample, sequenced in a study of cytomegalovirus exposure and HLA in healthy donors. Both 60 Vbeta primers and 13 Jbeta primers went into the PCR. TCRdb's copy holds only in-frame clones and misses some; the assay was immunoSEQ multiplex PCR. The data hold 150,000 to 200,000 clones, with approximately 79% observed a single time. The material sequenced was PBMCs. These receptors were taken from a woman in her 50s in good health and CMV-seropositive.

The V call is TRBV28, the J call TRBJ2-1; 12 bases fit TRBD2. V lost 7 bases and J lost 9; bases outside the gene matches: 10. The CDR3 totals 15 residues. Germline loops: CDR1 MDHEN, CDR2 SYDVKM. DNA of the CDR3: TGTGCCAGCACTAGCGGGGGGGCCGATGGGGGTGAGCAGTTCTTC. It translates to CASTSGGADGGEQFF.

The chain links TRBV4-1 to TRBJ2-2; 7 nucleotides line up with TRBD1. The CDR3 sequence is 17 residues long. Germline assignment: CDR1 MGHRA and CDR2 YSYEKL. The V gene end was trimmed by 4 bases and the J gene end by 6 bases; junction bases not matched to a gene: 14. The CDR3 reads CASSPRREQGYAGELFF. The CDR3 bases are TGCGCCAGCAGCCCCCGAAGGGAACAGGGGTATGCCGGGGAGCTGTTTTTT.

The rearrangement links TRBV19 to TRBJ2-7, with D possibly being TRBD1 (6 bases). V was shortened by 4 bases and J by 4 bases, with 11 bases between the two germline ends. Per germline, CDR1 LNHDA and CDR2 SQIVND (reference sequence). The CDR3 spans 13 residues. The CDR3 nucleotides read TGTGCCAGTAGTAATCTGGACAGTTACGAGCAGTACTTC. It codes for CASSNLDSYEQYF. Supplemented by reference TRBV19 and TRBJ2-7, the full variable domain reads DGGITQSPKYLFRKEGQNVTLSCEQNLNHDAMYWYRQDPGQGLRLIYYSQIVNDFQKGDIAEGYSVSREKKESFPLTVTSAQKNPTAFYLCASSNLDSYEQYFGPGTRLTVT.

The rearrangement links TRBV15 to TRBJ1-6; D not resolved. The CDR3 runs 14 residues. V lost 0 bases and J 8 bases, leaving 8 bases between the germline ends. CDR1 and CDR2 (germline): LNHNV, YYDKDF (reference sequence). The DNA for the CDR3 is TGTGCCACCAGCAGAGATCGCGGGGATTCACCCCTCCACTTT. Amino acid sequence: CATSRDRGDSPLHF.